Presented here are 26 T cell receptor beta chains from one specimen sequenced in a study of T-cell memory formation after mild COVID-19. TCRdb re-analysed the 5' RACE reads in MiXCR, keeping a single row per CDR3 protein. The table has roughly 190,000 distinct CDR3 sequences, approximately 16% seen once. The sequenced material came from PBMCs or a T cell subset sorted from them (not recorded which). These receptors all come from an adult woman who had mild COVID-19 (a few samples of this study predate the infection). Cell type and time point are not known.

DNA for the CDR3: TGCAGTGCCCGAGCCCCCGAGACCCAGTACTTC. It codes for CSARAPETQYF. The chain carries TRBV20-1 and TRBJ2-5, with no clear D. The V gene lost 6 bases and the J gene lost 5 bases, with 10 bases spanning the gap. Germline CDR1 and CDR2: DFQATT and SNEGSKA (reference sequence). This CDR3 is built from 11 residues.

This clonotype showed up just a few times. The V gene is TRBV6-6, the J gene TRBJ2-6, with a possible D match to TRBD1 (6 bases). V lost 7 bases, J lost 0 bases, and 10 bases lay in between. This CDR3 is 15 amino acids long. CDR1 and CDR2 from the germline V gene are MNHNY and SVGAGI (reference sequence). CDR3 amino acids: CASIEQGSGANVLTF. DNA of the CDR3: TGTGCCAGCATCGAACAGGGCTCTGGGGCCAACGTCCTGACTTTC.

V usage is TRBV27 and J usage is TRBJ2-3; 9 positions match TRBD2. Trimming took 5 bases from V and 0 from J; bases not matched to a gene: 9. The CDR3 totals 17 residues. Germline assignment: CDR1 MNHEY and CDR2 SMNVEV (reference sequence). CDR3 residues: CASSQNRLAVSTDTQYF. The CDR3 DNA sequence: TGTGCCAGCAGTCAAAATAGACTAGCGGTCAGCACAGATACGCAGTATTTT.

The chain uses TRBV20-1 and TRBJ2-2, with D maybe TRBD1 (5 bases). V was cut by 1 base and J by 1 base, with 10 bases left in between. Germline CDR1 DFQATT, CDR2 SNEGSKA (reference sequence). The CDR3 is made up of 15 amino acids. CDR3 amino acids: CSARVGQGNTGELFF. In DNA, the CDR3 is TGCAGTGCTAGAGTAGGGCAGGGGAACACCGGGGAGCTGTTTTTT.

This chain links TRBV4-1 with TRBJ2-7, with 7 bases that match TRBD2. Germline trimming cut 0 bases from V and 0 bases from J; bases unmatched to any gene: 8. The CDR3 is made up of 17 amino acids. Germline values: CDR1 MGHRA, CDR2 YSYEKL. DNA for the CDR3: TGCGCCAGCAGCCAAGAGGTTAGCGGGCCATCCTCCTACGAGCAGTACTTC. This gives the protein CASSQEVSGPSSYEQYF.

The CDR3: CASSQLISREAFF. The CDR3 nucleotides are TGTGCCAGCAGCCAACTTATAAGTCGTGAAGCTTTCTTT. V gene TRBV3-1 combines with J gene TRBJ1-1; D is unclear. The CDR3 consists of 13 residues. Deletions cut 2 bases from V and 7 bases from J, with 11 bases between. From germline, CDR1 is LGHDT and CDR2 YNNKEL (reference sequence).

V gene TRBV20-1 combines with J gene TRBJ2-1; no definite D call. Germline loops: CDR1 DFQATT, CDR2 SNEGSKA (reference sequence). The CDR3 has 14 amino acids. With 5 bases removed from V and 6 bases from J, the gap between germline ends came to 17 bases. CDR3 bases: TGCAGTGCTCTTTCACTTACCGGTCCCAATGAGCAGTTCTTC. Protein sequence: CSALSLTGPNEQFF.

This clonotype was found a few times. The rearrangement joins TRBV4-3 to TRBJ2-7, with TRBD2 identical over 10 bases. Germline V gene lookup returns CDR1 LGHNA and CDR2 YSLEER. The J segment lost 5 bases and the V segment lost 0 bases, leaving 7 bases of the junction unmatched. CDR3 length: 16 amino acids. The CDR3 reads CASSQEGPLAGNEQYF. In DNA form, the CDR3 reads TGCGCCAGCAGCCAAGAGGGCCCACTAGCGGGAAACGAGCAGTACTTC.

The V call is TRBV2, the J call TRBJ1-6; a possible D gene is TRBD1 (6 bases). With 0 bases removed from V and 7 bases from J, the gap between germline ends came to 16 bases. The CDR3 extends over 17 amino acids. Germline V gives CDR1 SNHLY, CDR2 FYNNEI. The CDR3 coding sequence is TGTGCCAGCAGTGAAGCGAGGGGGGGCTTAGGGAATTCACCCCTCCACTTT. It encodes CASSEARGGLGNSPLHF.

This clonotype turned up a few times. This chain connects TRBV6-5 to TRBJ2-1, with TRBD2 matching over 12 bases. The V gene's germline CDR1 is MNHEY and CDR2 SVGAGI. Trimming removed 7 bases from V and 7 bases from J; junction bases left unmatched: 5. The CDR3 spans 14 residues. The CDR3 loop reads CASKTSGGLNEQFF. CDR3 coding DNA: TGTGCCAGCAAAACTAGCGGGGGGCTGAATGAGCAGTTCTTC.

In this sample, this clonotype turned up a few times. The genes are TRBV3-1 and TRBJ1-2; D gene uncertain. The CDR3 is made up of 16 amino acids. The V gene lost 0 bases and the J gene lost 1 base, with 12 bases spanning the gap. Germline CDR1 LGHDT, CDR2 YNNKEL (reference sequence). This CDR3 reads CASSQENSAVNYGYTF. CDR3 sequence (DNA): TGTGCCAGCAGCCAAGAAAATTCGGCAGTTAACTATGGCTACACCTTC.

The chain has TRBV11-3 and TRBJ1-1; 8 bases fit TRBD1. Unmatched junction bases numbered 11, after V lost 5 bases and J lost 6 bases. The CDR3 sequence is 15 residues long. Germline V CDR1 and CDR2: SGHNT, YENEEA. The CDR3 loop is CASSPGQVKGAEAFF. CDR3 bases: TGTGCCAGCAGCCCGGGACAGGTAAAGGGAGCTGAAGCTTTCTTT.

The sample holds a few counts of this clonotype. This chain connects TRBV6-1 to TRBJ2-7, with 13 positions matching TRBD2. The V gene end was trimmed by 6 bases and the J gene end by 3 bases; junction bases not matched to a gene: 14. CDR1 and CDR2 from the germline V gene are MNHNS and SASEGT. CDR3 length: 18 residues. In DNA form, the CDR3 reads TGTGCCAGCAGGGGACTAGCGGGGCAGAGGGGTTTTAGCTACGAGCAGTACTTC. This translates into CASRGLAGQRGFSYEQYF.

In its sample, this clonotype was seen many times. This chain connects TRBV12-3 or TRBV12-4 to TRBJ2-7; TRBD2 is a possible D gene (5 bases). This CDR3 is 14 amino acids long. V lost 5 bases to trimming and J lost 2 bases, with 13 bases between them. CDR3 amino acids: CASSHPSGAYEQYF. CDR3 nucleotides: TGTGCCAGCAGTCACCCGTCCGGGGCCTACGAGCAGTACTTC.

The V gene is TRBV5-1, the J gene TRBJ2-3, with 14 bases that match TRBD2. The germline V gene encodes CDR1 SGHRS and CDR2 YFSETQ. Trimming at V came to 0 bases and at J to 6 bases, leaving 3 bases not matched to a gene. The CDR3 contains 16 residues. CDR3 in DNA: TGCGCCAGCAGCTTGGTGGGACTAGCGGGAGTGGATACGCAGTATTTT. This sequence encodes CASSLVGLAGVDTQYF.

This clonotype was counted between two and nine times. The genes are TRBV29-1 and TRBJ1-1, with a tentative D call TRBD1 (5 bases). This CDR3 has 13 amino acids. CDR1 is SQVTM, CDR2 ANQGSEA, per germline. V was pared by 2 bases and J by 5 bases, with 12 bases between. The CDR3 sequence: CSVEKGRGTEAFF. The CDR3 DNA reads TGCAGCGTTGAAAAGGGAAGGGGAACTGAAGCTTTCTTT.

This chain uses TRBV24-1 with TRBJ2-7, with 9 bases identical to TRBD1. The CDR3 totals 13 residues. Germline CDR1 KGHDR, CDR2 SFDVKD. V shed 4 bases, J shed 6 bases, and the junction held 3 bases outside the gene matches. Here the CDR3 reads CATSDPTGGEQYF. The CDR3 DNA reads as TGTGCCACCAGTGACCCGACAGGGGGCGAGCAGTACTTC.

This chain links TRBV20-1 with TRBJ2-5; the match to TRBD2 covers 7 bases. V lost 1 base, J lost 1 base, and 6 bases stayed unmatched. This CDR3 comprises 15 residues. Germline loops: CDR1 DFQATT, CDR2 SNEGSKA (reference sequence). CDR3 DNA: TGCAGTGCTAGAGGGGGAGGGGCCTCCCAAGAGACCCAGTACTTC. Its protein is CSARGGGASQETQYF.

This clonotype occurred a few times. The chain is built from TRBV7-6 and TRBJ2-1, with 8 bases identical to TRBD2. CDR1 is SGHVS, CDR2 FNYEAQ, per germline. V shed 5 bases and J 5 bases; nucleotides not matched to a gene: 11. The CDR3 loop spans 16 amino acids. The chain's CDR3 is CASSVKRESNHNEQFF. CDR3 DNA: TGTGCCAGCAGCGTTAAGCGGGAGAGTAACCACAATGAGCAGTTCTTC.

This clonotype was seen a few times. V usage is TRBV5-6 and J usage is TRBJ2-6; possible D gene TRBD2, 5 bases. The ends were cut back, 3 bases at V and 4 bases at J, with 11 bases in the middle. Germline V lookup: CDR1 SGHDT, CDR2 YYEEEE. The CDR3 has 15 amino acids. CDR3 sequence reads: CASSSDWRGANVLTF. The CDR3 DNA sequence: TGTGCCAGCAGCTCAGACTGGAGGGGGGCCAACGTCCTGACTTTC.

In this sample, this clonotype turned up a few times. The chain recombines TRBV7-3 with TRBJ1-6; a weak D match, TRBD1 (5 bases). The CDR3 spans 14 residues. V lost 5 bases to trimming and J lost 9 bases, with 14 bases between them. Germline values: CDR1 SGHTA, CDR2 FQGTGA. CDR3 amino acids: CASSLGTNSSPLHF. CDR3 coding DNA: TGTGCCAGCAGCCTGGGGACTAATAGTTCACCCCTCCACTTT.

The table lists this clonotype with a few counts. The chain recombines TRBV7-9 with TRBJ2-3, with D perhaps matching TRBD2 (5 bases). CDR3 size: 15 residues. Germline V gene sequence: CDR1 SEHNR, CDR2 FQNEAQ (reference sequence). V gave up 6 bases and J gave up 0 bases, with 13 bases separating them. The CDR3 DNA follows: TGTGCCAGCAGGCCTGGACTCTCCAGCACAGATACGCAGTATTTT. Amino acid sequence: CASRPGLSSTDTQYF.

The J gene is TRBJ1-1, the V gene TRBV5-6; 9 nucleotides align to TRBD1. The trim removed 4 bases at V and 5 bases at J, leaving 12 bases unmatched. There are 16 residues in the CDR3. The germline V gene encodes CDR1 SGHDT and CDR2 YYEEEE. CDR3: CASSLPGTGLTTEAFF. The CDR3 region has the DNA TGTGCCAGCAGCCTACCCGGGACAGGGCTGACGACTGAAGCTTTCTTT.

In this sample, this clonotype turned up a few times. The chain carries TRBV20-1 and TRBJ1-1, with a weak D call TRBD1 (6 bases). The CDR3 runs 14 residues. Germline V CDR1 and CDR2: DFQATT, SNEGSKA (reference sequence). Trimming left V 2 bases short and J 5 bases short, with 15 bases between. DNA for the CDR3: TGCAGTGCTAGAAGTAGGGGGAGGGGGACTGAAGCTTTCTTT. Residues: CSARSRGRGTEAFF.

This clonotype was counted only a few times. The chain has TRBV11-1 and TRBJ2-1; possible D gene TRBD2, 6 bases. CDR3 length: 16 residues. Germline V gene data show CDR1 as SGHAT and CDR2 as FQDESV (reference sequence). V dropped 2 bases and J dropped 5 bases, with 16 bases sitting between them. In DNA, the CDR3 is TGTGCCAGCAGCTTACGTCGCCTTAGGAGGGACAATGAGCAGTTCTTC. This translates into CASSLRRLRRDNEQFF.

This clonotype appeared many times. V and J are TRBV27 and TRBJ2-3; tentatively, D is TRBD2 (7 bases). V lost 4 bases and J lost 11, with 10 bases in between. CDR3 size: 11 residues. CDR1 and CDR2 from the germline V gene are MNHEY and SMNVEV (reference sequence). The CDR3 region is CASSWRGRQYF. In DNA, the CDR3 is TGTGCCAGCAGTTGGCGGGGGCGGCAGTATTTT.